This record concerns one TCR beta chain sequence. The antigen it binds to is not known. Base qualities are not recorded, but no much larger clone differs from it by a single base. The cohort consisted of 600 to 700 healthy bone marrow donors. All cohort members were sampled while nominally healthy, although unrecorded immune exposures were likely present. The donor was CMV seronegative and was included in the group of several hundred seronegative cohort members. Every donor gave a peripheral blood sample, and the peripheral blood mononuclear cells from that sample were used for TCR beta sequencing. Genomic DNA was extracted from the blood cell samples with the Qiagen DNeasy Blood Extraction Kit. These data come from a study of cytomegalovirus exposure and HLA in healthy donors (dated 2017 in TCRdb). About the study as a whole: An earlier analysis of approximately 600 of the donors reported approximately 300 Gb of sequence data and 117 million unique TCR beta sequences from 150 million to 200 million T cells. About 280 gigabases of sequencing data and 70 million to 85 million unique TCR sequences were included in an early release covering roughly 700 HLA-typed donors. Of the 300 to 450 genotyped donors, 81% were placed in the genetic ancestry cluster associated with self-reported Caucasian donors. The study aimed to test whether cataloging public T cell receptors could reveal signatures of past pathogen exposure. The study profiled the T cell repertoires of hundreds of subjects by immunosequencing and related them to cytomegalovirus serostatus. Besides the first cohort of around 700 subjects, a separate validation cohort made up of 95 to 150 different subjects was used. To predict cytomegalovirus infection status, the study combined high-throughput TCR immunosequencing, statistical association of individual TCRs with disease status, and machine learning. In a later analysis, previously published TCR beta repertoires from 500 to 750 donors were re-analyzed and high-resolution HLA genotyping was added so that TCR occurrence patterns could be studied. In the later analysis, no new phenotypic data were used to find candidate immune exposures; instead, reliance was placed on TCR beta sequences and their occurrence across donors. To decide whether each TCR beta V gene segment behaved as functional or pseudogenic, an earlier analysis of some 600 of the donors relied on high-throughput TCR beta sequencing. Alongside the repertoire data, information on donor age, sex, ethnicity and CMV serostatus was compiled. A later genetic analysis took genome-wide SNP genotypes for about three fifths of the 666 donors and used that subset as a discovery cohort. All discovery cohort repertoires had been generated using a single sequencing platform. HLA typing covered class I and class II loci at four-digit resolution. Typing coverage varied by locus: roughly 620-630 donors for A, B, C, DRB1 and DQB1; 500 to 550 for DQA1; more than 600 for DPA1; 450 to 480 for DPB1. Several DR-DQ haplotypes were treated as single units for association and clustering because of strong linkage in the cohort. Among roughly 400 genotyped donors of the cohort, an average of approximately 240,000 unique TCR beta nucleotide sequences was sequenced per donor, of which 15% to 20% were non-productive.

Libraries came from the immunoSEQ multiplex PCR assay. For the multiplex PCR, a mixture combining 60 forward primers for TCR Vbeta segments and 13 reverse primers for TCR Jbeta segments was used. Amplification of the CDR3 region of rearranged TCR beta genes was performed with a multiplex PCR assay on genomic DNA. The amplified TCR beta libraries were sequenced on the Illumina HiSeq System as 87-base-pair reads. Concerning the study's data processing: A later analysis tallied some 79 million unique TCR beta chains across the 700 or so repertoires, and approximately 12 million of those chains were shared by two or more donors. Raw reads were error-corrected and collapsed into unique sequences by a nearest-neighbor algorithm in which closely related sequences were merged to remove PCR and sequencing errors. Alignment of CDR3 sequences to IMGT reference sequences was used to assign V, D and J gene segments. Each retained sequence needed at least a six-nucleotide match to both a V gene segment and a J gene segment. A rearrangement was called productive if the CDR3 had no stop codons and remained in frame with V and J, and every other rearrangement was called non-productive. CDR3 was defined according to IMGT convention as the region running from the second conserved V-encoded cysteine to the conserved J-encoded phenylalanine. The earlier analysis of 500 to 750 of the donors excluded any sequence lacking an unambiguous match to a single V gene segment. An earlier analysis of roughly 590 of the donors called V segments functional above 56.7% productive rearrangements and segregating when the between-donor standard deviation exceeded 5%. To diagnose cytomegalovirus status from the catalog of TCR beta chain sequences, a statistical classification framework was built. V and J gene assignment, in a later analysis, came from comparing TCR nucleotide sequences with IMGT/GENE-DB human TR gene sequences. Using the TCRdist pipeline, a later analysis assigned CDR3 sequences along with most-parsimonious VDJ recombination scenarios. In a later analysis, every TCR beta chain was defined by the combination of its CDR3 amino acid sequence and its V-gene family, and reads without a unique V-gene family were dropped. A later analysis removed 592 highly shared, low-generation-probability nucleotide sequences to deal with suspected cross-contamination and a sequencing artifact. In a later analysis, a clonal expansion index was calculated for each public chain from normalized within-repertoire ranks of inferred template counts. In a later analysis, generation probabilities were computed with a VDJ recombination model fitted to out-of-frame rearrangements, and the resulting probabilities were checked against IGoR. In a later analysis, hypergeometric tests were used to score TCR-TCR, TCR-HLA and TCR-CMV co-occurrence, with a repertoire-size bias correction applied to TCR pairs. False discovery rates were estimated in a later analysis by permuting HLA or CMV assignments 20 times. In a later analysis, co-occurring TCRs were grouped using DBSCAN, with TCRdist sequence similarity added in when clustering inside HLA-allele-positive subsets. Repertoires with fewer than 30,000 or more than 120,000 public chains, plus five repertoires with anomalous nucleotide sharing, were excluded from co-occurrence clustering. Here the immuneACCESS table is served through TCRdb, limited to in-frame sequences with V and J called. Missing clones are a known gap in these copies; in checked studies unresolved V genes cover under half, and the rest lacks a known reason. V and J calls and clone size are as listed in that table; D and trimming were resolved from the DNA. Counted in this sample were 100,000 to 150,000 clones; 81% of them appeared once. The ten biggest clones cover about 2.4% of the sample.

Summary of the overall study and its limitations: The presence/absence analyses assumed that sequencing depth was roughly uniform across donors, and that assumption may not be true. A cluster of highly shared sequence variants was judged likely to represent a technical artifact of the sequencing pipeline. HLA typing was unavailable for some donors at each locus, so association tests used only the typed subset. When HLA alleles, especially DR and DQ, strongly co-occurred, attributing TCR associations to individual alleles was difficult. The 87-base-pair reads could not distinguish some IMGT-functional V segments, including TRBV6-2 and TRBV6-3, so those segments were excluded. A later analysis associated 16,951 TCR beta sequences with specific HLA alleles at a false discovery rate of 0.05. In a later genetic analysis, fewer N-insertions in productive TCRs were reported among donors in an Asian-associated ancestry cluster than the roughly 640-donor mean. In the study, some 160 TCR beta chains were listed as associated with cytomegalovirus. Only TCR beta chains were sequenced in this cohort, and the absence of alpha or paired-chain data limited detectable features. Most CMV-associated TCR beta chains appeared to be HLA-restricted in a later analysis, and the HLA associations seemed to be driven largely by CMV exposure. In an earlier analysis of about 600 of the donors, most TCR beta V segments appeared in productive rearrangements about 87% or about 30% of the time, broadly matching IMGT annotations. The only immune exposure information available for the cohort was CMV serostatus. In a later analysis, HLA-associated TCR beta chains were found to be more clonally expanded and to have lower generation probabilities than equally common non-associated chains. The classifier was reported to diagnose cytomegalovirus status with high specificity and sensitivity in both the original and validation cohorts. Several of the top co-occurrence clusters appeared to be linked to parvovirus B19, influenza, CMV and Epstein-Barr virus, according to a later analysis. Most TCR sequences were observed very rarely across donors, whereas some public TCRs were present in many individuals. The authors suggested that the approach could potentially be extended to other disease states and immunological phenotypes. An association between a missense DCLRE1C variant and V-gene and J-gene trimming of TCR beta chains was found in a later genetic analysis and replicated in an independent cohort. Linkage disequilibrium might explain the correlated functional status among segregating V segments, but an unknown experimental factor could not be excluded. In vitro tests confirmed that a few of the cytomegalovirus-associated TCR beta chains recognize cytomegalovirus antigens. Because counts were too low, 15 to 20 rarely observed V segments, including chromosome 9 orphons, were excluded from the earlier analysis of 587 of the donors. A further reported finding was that TCR beta sequences accurately predicted the HLA-A and HLA-B alleles for most subjects in the first cohort. A later analysis found that TCR association rates varied across HLA loci, with DRB1 alleles showing the most associated TCRs and HLA-C alleles the fewest.

The CDR3 has 14 amino acids, counting the end cysteine and phenylalanine. Here the CDR3 DNA is all that survives: 42 bases in frame from base 1. After removal of 4 bases from V and 6 bases from J, the junction retains 5 bases not matched to a gene. As encoded in the germline V gene (reference sequence), CDR1 is LNHDA while CDR2 is SQIVND. Sample: PBMCs. This receptor was taken from a middle-aged woman in good health and CMV-seronegative. In this chain, TRBV19 is recombined with TRBJ1-2; 10 junctional bases match TRBD1. Read as DNA, the sequence is TGTGCCAGTAGTAGCGGGACAGGGGTGAATGGCTACACCTTC. This is translated as CASSSGTGVNGYTF.